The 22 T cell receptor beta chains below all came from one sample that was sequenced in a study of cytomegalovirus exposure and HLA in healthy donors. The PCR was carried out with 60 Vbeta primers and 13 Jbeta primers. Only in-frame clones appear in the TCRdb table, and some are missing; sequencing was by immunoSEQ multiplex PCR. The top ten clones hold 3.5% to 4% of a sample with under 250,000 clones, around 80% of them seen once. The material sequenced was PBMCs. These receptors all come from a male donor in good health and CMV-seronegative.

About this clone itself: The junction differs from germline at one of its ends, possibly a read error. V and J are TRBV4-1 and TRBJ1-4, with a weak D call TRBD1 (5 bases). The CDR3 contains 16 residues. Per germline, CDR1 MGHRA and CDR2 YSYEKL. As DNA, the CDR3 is TGTGCCAGCAGCCAAGCCACCGGGGGTTATAATGAAAAACTGTTTTTT. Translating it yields CASSQATGGYNEKLFF.

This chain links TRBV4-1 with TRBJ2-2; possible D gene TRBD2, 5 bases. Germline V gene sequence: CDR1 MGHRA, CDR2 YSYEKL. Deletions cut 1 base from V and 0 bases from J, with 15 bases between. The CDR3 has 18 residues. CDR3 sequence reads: CASSQVLAKFANTGELFF. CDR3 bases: TGCGCCAGCAGCCAAGTTCTAGCTAAGTTCGCGAACACCGGGGAGCTGTTTTTT.

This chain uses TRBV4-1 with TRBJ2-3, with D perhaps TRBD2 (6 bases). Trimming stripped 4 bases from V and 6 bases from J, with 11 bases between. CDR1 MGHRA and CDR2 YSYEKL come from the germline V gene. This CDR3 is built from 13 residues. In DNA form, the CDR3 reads TGCGCCAGCAGCCTGGGGGAGGTCGATACGCAGTATTTT. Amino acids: CASSLGEVDTQYF.

The CDR3 bases are TGTGCCAGCAGCTTCGGACTAGCGGGAGGAGGAGAGCAGTACTTC. It specifies CASSFGLAGGGEQYF. This chain links TRBV5-6 with TRBJ2-7; 14 bases match TRBD2. Per the germline V gene, CDR1 is SGHDT and CDR2 is YYEEEE. The CDR3 is 15 residues long. The V and J ends lost 2 bases and 7 bases, in that order; junction bases with no gene match: 5.

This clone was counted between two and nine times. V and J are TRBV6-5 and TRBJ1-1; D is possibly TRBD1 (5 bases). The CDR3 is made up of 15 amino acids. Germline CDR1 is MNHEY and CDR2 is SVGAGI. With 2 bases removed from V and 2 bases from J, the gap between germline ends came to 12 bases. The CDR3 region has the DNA TGTGCCAGCAGTTACGGCGGACATACTAACACTGAAGCTTTCTTT. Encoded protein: CASSYGGHTNTEAFF.

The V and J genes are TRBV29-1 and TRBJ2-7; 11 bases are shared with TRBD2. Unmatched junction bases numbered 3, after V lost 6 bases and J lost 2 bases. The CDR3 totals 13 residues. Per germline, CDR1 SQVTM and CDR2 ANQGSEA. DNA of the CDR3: TGCAGCGTCGCTAGCGGGAGGCCCTACGAGCAGTACTTC. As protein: CSVASGRPYEQYF.

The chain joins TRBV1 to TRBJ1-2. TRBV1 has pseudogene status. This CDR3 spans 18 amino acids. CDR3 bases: TGCACCAGCAGCCAATCAGCCGGGGGGCGCTTTGAAAACTATGGCTACACCTTC. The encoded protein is CTSSQSAGGRFENYGYTF.

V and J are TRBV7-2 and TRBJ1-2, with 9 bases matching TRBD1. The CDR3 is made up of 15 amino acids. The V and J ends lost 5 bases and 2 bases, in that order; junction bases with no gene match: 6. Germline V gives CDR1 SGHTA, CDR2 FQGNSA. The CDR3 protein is CASSPRTGANYGYTF. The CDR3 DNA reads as TGTGCCAGCAGCCCTAGGACAGGGGCGAACTATGGCTACACCTTC.

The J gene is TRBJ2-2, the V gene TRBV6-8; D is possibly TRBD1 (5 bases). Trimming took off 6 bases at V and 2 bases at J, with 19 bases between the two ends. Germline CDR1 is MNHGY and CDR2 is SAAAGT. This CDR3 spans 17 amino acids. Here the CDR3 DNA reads TGTGCCAGCAGCCACACTCCACCAGGGTTTAACACCGGGGAGCTGTTTTTT. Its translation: CASSHTPPGFNTGELFF.

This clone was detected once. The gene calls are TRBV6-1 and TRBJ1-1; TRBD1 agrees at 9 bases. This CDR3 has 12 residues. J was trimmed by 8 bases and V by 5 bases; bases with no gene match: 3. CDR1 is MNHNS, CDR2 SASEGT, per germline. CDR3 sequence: CASSTTGGEAFF. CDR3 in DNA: TGTGCCAGCAGTACGACAGGGGGAGAAGCTTTCTTT.

CDR3 protein: CASKPPGALYEQYF. The CDR3 coding sequence is TGTGCCAGCAAACCTCCCGGAGCTCTCTACGAGCAGTACTTC. V gene TRBV11-2 combines with J gene TRBJ2-7; D gene ambiguous. Germline loops: CDR1 SGHAT, CDR2 FQNNGV. The CDR3 loop spans 14 amino acids. Trimming pared 7 bases from V and 3 bases from J, leaving 16 bases between.

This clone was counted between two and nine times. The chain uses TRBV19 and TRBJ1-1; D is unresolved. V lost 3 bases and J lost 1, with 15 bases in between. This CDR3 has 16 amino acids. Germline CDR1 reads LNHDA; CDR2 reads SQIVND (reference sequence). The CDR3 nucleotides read TGTGCCAGTAGTATCTCGAGAACGACATGGAACACTGAAGCTTTCTTT. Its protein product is CASSISRTTWNTEAFF.

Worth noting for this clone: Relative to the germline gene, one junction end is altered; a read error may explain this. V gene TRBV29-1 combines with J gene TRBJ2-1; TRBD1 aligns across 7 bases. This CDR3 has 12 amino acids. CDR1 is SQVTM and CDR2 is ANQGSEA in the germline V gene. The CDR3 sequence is CSGEGTVNEQFF. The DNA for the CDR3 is TGCAGCGGTGAAGGGACAGTCAATGAGCAGTTCTTC.

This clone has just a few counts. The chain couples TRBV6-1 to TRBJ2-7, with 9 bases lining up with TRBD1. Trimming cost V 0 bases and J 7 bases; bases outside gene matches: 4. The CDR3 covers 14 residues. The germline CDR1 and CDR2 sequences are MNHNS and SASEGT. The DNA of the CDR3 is TGTGCCAGCAGTGAAGCGGCACAGGGGGCAGAGCAGTACTTC. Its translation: CASSEAAQGAEQYF.

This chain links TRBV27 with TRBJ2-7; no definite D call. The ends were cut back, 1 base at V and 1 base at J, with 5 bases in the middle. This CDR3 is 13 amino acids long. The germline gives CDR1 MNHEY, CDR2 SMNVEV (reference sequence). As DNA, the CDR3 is TGTGCCAGCAGTTTATGGCAGTCCTACGAGCAGTACTTC. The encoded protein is CASSLWQSYEQYF.

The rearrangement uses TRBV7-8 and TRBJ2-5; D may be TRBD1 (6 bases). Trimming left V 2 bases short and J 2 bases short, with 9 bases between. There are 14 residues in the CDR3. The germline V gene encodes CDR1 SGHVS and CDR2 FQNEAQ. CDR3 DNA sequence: TGTGCCAGCAGCTTAAACAGGGATCAAGAGACCCAGTACTTC. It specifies CASSLNRDQETQYF.

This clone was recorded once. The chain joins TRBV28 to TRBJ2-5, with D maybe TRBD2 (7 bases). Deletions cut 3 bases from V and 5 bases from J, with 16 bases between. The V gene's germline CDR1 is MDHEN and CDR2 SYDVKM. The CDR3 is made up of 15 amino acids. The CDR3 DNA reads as TGTGCCAGCAGTTTCCTGGGGGGGCGGACGGAGACCCAGTACTTC. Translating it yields CASSFLGGRTETQYF.

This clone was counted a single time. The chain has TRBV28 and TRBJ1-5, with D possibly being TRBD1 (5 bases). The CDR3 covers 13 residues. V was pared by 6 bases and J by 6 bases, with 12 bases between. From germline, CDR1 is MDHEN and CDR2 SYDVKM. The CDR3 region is CASSLGGSQPQHF. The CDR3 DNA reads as TGTGCCAGCAGCCTGGGGGGAAGTCAGCCCCAGCATTTT.

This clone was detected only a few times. The CDR3 nucleotides read TGTGCCAGCAGTCAGGAGGGGACGAGGACCGGGGAGCTGTTTTTT. Translating it yields CASSQEGTRTGELFF. This chain links TRBV2 with TRBJ2-2; D may be TRBD2 (6 bases). Trimming stripped 5 bases from V and 5 bases from J, with 15 bases between. Germline CDR1 SNHLY, CDR2 FYNNEI. The CDR3 length is 15 residues.

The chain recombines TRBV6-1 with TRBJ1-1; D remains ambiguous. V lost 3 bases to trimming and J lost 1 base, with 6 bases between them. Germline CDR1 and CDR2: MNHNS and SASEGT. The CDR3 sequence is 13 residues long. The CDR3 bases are TGTGCCAGCAGTGAGGCAGGGAACACTGAAGCTTTCTTT. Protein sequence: CASSEAGNTEAFF.

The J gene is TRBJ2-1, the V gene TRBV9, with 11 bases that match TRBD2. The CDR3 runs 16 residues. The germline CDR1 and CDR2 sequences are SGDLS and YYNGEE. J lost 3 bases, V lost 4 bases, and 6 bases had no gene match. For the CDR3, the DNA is TGTGCCAGCAGCCCCACAACTAGCGGGAGCTACAATGAGCAGTTCTTC. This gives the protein CASSPTTSGSYNEQFF.

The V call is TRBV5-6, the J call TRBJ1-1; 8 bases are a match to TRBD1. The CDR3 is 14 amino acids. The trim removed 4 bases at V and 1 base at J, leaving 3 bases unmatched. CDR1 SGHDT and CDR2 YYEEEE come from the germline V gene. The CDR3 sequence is CASSGGTGNTEAFF. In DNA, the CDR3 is TGTGCCAGCAGCGGAGGGACAGGGAACACTGAAGCTTTCTTT. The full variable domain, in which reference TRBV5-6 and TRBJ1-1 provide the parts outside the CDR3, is DAGVTQSPTHLIKTRGQQVTLRCSPKSGHDTVSWYQQALGQGPQFIFQYYEEEERQRGNFPDRFSGHQFPNYSSELNVNALLLGDSALYLCASSGGTGNTEAFFGQGTRLTVV.